One and the same sample provided the 18 T cell receptor beta chains below, sequenced in a study of T cell responses to AZD1222 COVID-19 vaccine. Clones were read by immunoSEQ multiplex PCR, and TCRdb kept only the in-frame ones, dropping some. The table lists over 130,000 clones, 88% of them singletons. The source was peripheral blood, collected on day 0 of AZD1222 vaccination. The receptors here all came from an adult in good health.

The chain links TRBV5-1 to TRBJ1-5; 8 nucleotides agree with TRBD1. Looked up from germline, CDR1 is SGHRS and CDR2 is YFSETQ. The CDR3 is made up of 15 amino acids. J was trimmed by 6 bases and V by 4 bases; bases with no gene match: 9. The CDR3 sequence is CASSLQGAQGQPQHF. In DNA, the CDR3 is TGCGCCAGCAGCCTTCAGGGGGCGCAGGGTCAGCCCCAGCATTTT.

The rearrangement joins TRBV5-4 to TRBJ2-3, with 9 bases identical to TRBD2. J was trimmed by 3 bases and V by 2 bases; bases with no gene match: 4. This CDR3 comprises 15 residues. The V gene's germline CDR1 is SGHNT and CDR2 YYREEE (reference sequence). CDR3 sequence: CASSLISGRTDTQYF. CDR3 coding DNA: TGTGCCAGCAGCTTAATTAGCGGGAGAACAGATACGCAGTATTTT.

This clone has just a few counts. Here the CDR3 reads CASSPSSGITYEQYF. The CDR3 DNA sequence: TGTGCCAGCAGCCCCAGTAGCGGGATAACCTACGAGCAGTACTTC. This rearrangement joins TRBV7-7 to TRBJ2-7; 8 bases are a match to TRBD2. Germline lookup yields CDR1 SSHAT and CDR2 FNYEAQ (reference sequence). The CDR3 covers 15 residues. V shed 5 bases and J 2 bases; nucleotides not matched to a gene: 8.

This sequence joins TRBV28 and TRBJ1-5; D is perhaps TRBD1 (6 bases). Looked up from germline, CDR1 is MDHEN and CDR2 is SYDVKM. This CDR3 has 16 amino acids. V was pared by 5 bases and J by 0 bases, with 14 bases between. In nucleotides, the CDR3 is TGTGCCAGCAGTCCCCGGGACACAGGTAGCAATCAGCCCCAGCATTTT. Protein sequence: CASSPRDTGSNQPQHF.

The rearrangement joins TRBV10-3 to TRBJ1-1, with D possibly matching TRBD1 (5 bases). Per the germline V gene, CDR1 is ENHRY and CDR2 is SYGVKD. The V end was cut by 7 bases, the J end by 5 bases, with 23 bases between. There are 16 residues in the CDR3. The CDR3 region has the DNA TGTGCCATCACTTTTCGTAACAGGAGAAAGGAAACTGAAGCTTTCTTT. Encoded protein: CAITFRNRRKETEAFF.

The chain is built from TRBV6-2 or TRBV6-3 and TRBJ2-7; 7 nucleotides agree with TRBD2. Germline V gene lookup returns CDR1 MNHEY and CDR2 SVGEGT. With 0 bases clipped from V and 12 bases from J, the junction kept 5 bases outside the gene matches. This CDR3 has 12 amino acids. The CDR3 bases are TGTGCCAGCAGTTACTCGGCGGGGGAACCGTACTTC. Encoded protein: CASSYSAGEPYF.

This clone turned up a few times. The genes are TRBV27 and TRBJ2-1, with 15 bases that match TRBD2. This CDR3 has 18 amino acids. Germline CDR1 and CDR2: MNHEY and SMNVEV (reference sequence). With V trimmed by 6 bases and J by 7 bases, 13 bases remained unmatched. The CDR3 bases are TGTGCCAGCAGACTAGAAGGACTAGCGGGAGGGGTTTGGAATGAGCAGTTCTTC. It translates to CASRLEGLAGGVWNEQFF.

J is TRBJ2-7 and V is TRBV19; D may match TRBD1 or TRBD2 (5 bases each). Germline CDR1 LNHDA, CDR2 SQIVND (reference sequence). Trimming left V 7 bases short and J 3 bases short, with 19 bases between. This CDR3 is 15 amino acids long. CDR3 protein: CASTAPGPSVYEQYF. The DNA for the CDR3 is TGTGCCAGTACCGCCCCGGGACCATCGGTCTACGAGCAGTACTTC.

The rearrangement uses TRBV21-1 and TRBJ2-7. TRBV21-1 is a listed pseudogene. The CDR3 runs to 16 residues. This CDR3 reads CASSKPYGTTPIEQYF. CDR3 DNA: TGTGCCAGCAGCAAACCGTACGGGACGACCCCGATCGAGCAGTACTTC.

This clone was counted between two and nine times. The rearrangement links TRBV7-2 to TRBJ2-1; 10 nucleotides line up with TRBD1. Germline loops: CDR1 SGHTA, CDR2 FQGNSA. CDR3 length: 16 amino acids. J was trimmed by 1 base and V by 4 bases; bases with no gene match: 4. The CDR3 sequence is CASSWGQGWSYNEQFF. In DNA, the CDR3 is TGTGCCAGCAGCTGGGGACAGGGGTGGTCCTACAATGAGCAGTTCTTC.

The chain carries TRBV5-6 and TRBJ2-7, with TRBD1 matching over 9 bases. Germline V CDR1 and CDR2: SGHDT, YYEEEE. The CDR3 is made up of 16 amino acids. The V segment lost 5 bases and the J segment 3 bases; nucleotides outside the gene matches: 12. The CDR3 DNA sequence: TGTGCCAGCAGTCGTACAGGGGGCGCTGAGCACTACGAGCAGTACTTC. Translating gives CASSRTGGAEHYEQYF.

This rearrangement joins TRBV7-2 to TRBJ2-7, with D unclear. V gave up 1 base and J gave up 6 bases, with 10 bases separating them. This CDR3 has 13 residues. Germline CDR1 and CDR2: SGHTA and FQGNSA. The CDR3 loop is CASSLGYSLEQYF. The CDR3 coding sequence is TGTGCCAGCAGCTTAGGTTACAGCCTCGAGCAGTACTTC.

The chain uses TRBV7-9 and TRBJ2-3; 8 bases are a match to TRBD2. The CDR3 extends over 15 amino acids. Unmatched junction bases numbered 7, after V lost 5 bases and J lost 3 bases. The germline V gene encodes CDR1 SEHNR and CDR2 FQNEAQ (reference sequence). The CDR3: CASSLGLAETDTQYF. CDR3 bases: TGTGCCAGCAGCCTAGGACTAGCAGAAACAGATACGCAGTATTTT.

The V and J genes are TRBV20-1 and TRBJ2-2; 8 nucleotides line up with TRBD2. The CDR3 sequence is 14 residues long. Germline trimming cut 3 bases from V and 7 bases from J; bases unmatched to any gene: 7. Germline lookup yields CDR1 DFQATT and CDR2 SNEGSKA (reference sequence). CDR3 residues: CSASPGRVDGELFF. The CDR3, as DNA: TGCAGTGCTAGTCCCGGGAGGGTGGACGGGGAGCTGTTTTTT.

This clone showed up just a few times. The chain has TRBV7-2 and TRBJ2-5; 10 positions agree with TRBD2. Germline V gene lookup returns CDR1 SGHTA and CDR2 FQGNSA. The CDR3 totals 18 residues. V was pared by 0 bases and J by 6 bases, with 13 bases of the junction left unmatched. CDR3 DNA sequence: TGTGCCAGCAGCTTAGCAGGGCTAGCGGGAGTAGGTTGGCAGACCCAGTACTTC. Its protein is CASSLAGLAGVGWQTQYF.

The chain couples TRBV21-1 to TRBJ1-5; TRBD1 was called by the table and not checked on the DNA. TRBV21-1 is shown as a pseudogene. This CDR3 spans 20 amino acids. The CDR3 DNA reads TGTGCCAGCAGCAAAGATGAAGGGCAGGGGTGGCTCTATAGCAATCAGCCCCAGCATTTT. It encodes CASSKDEGQGWLYSNQPQHF.

This sequence joins TRBV11-2 and TRBJ1-2; tentative D call: TRBD1 (5 bases). V was shortened by 5 bases and J by 8 bases, with 15 bases between the two germline ends. The CDR3 runs 13 residues. Per the germline V gene, CDR1 is SGHAT and CDR2 is FQNNGV. The CDR3 loop reads CASSPIRAGGYTF. CDR3 DNA: TGTGCCAGCAGCCCCATCAGGGCTGGGGGCTACACCTTC.

This rearrangement joins TRBV10-3 to TRBJ2-7, with D possibly matching TRBD1 (6 bases). CDR3 length: 13 residues. Germline V gene data show CDR1 as ENHRY and CDR2 as SYGVKD. V lost 6 bases and J 2 bases, leaving 11 bases between the germline ends. In DNA, the CDR3 is TGTGCCATCAGAACAGGGAGAACCTACGAGCAGTACTTC. This encodes CAIRTGRTYEQYF.